Given below is one T cell receptor (beta chain) in context. V was pared by 3 bases and J by 1 base, with 7 bases between. This CDR3 has 14 residues. Germline values: CDR1 KGHDR, CDR2 SFDVKD. Sequencing was performed with immunoSEQ multiplex PCR; in TCRdb, only in-frame clones are kept and a portion is missing. This table has around 31,000 clones, approximately 90% appearing once. The data derive from a study of T cell responses to AZD1222 COVID-19 vaccine. Material: peripheral blood, obtained on day 0 of AZD1222 vaccination. The sequence derives from an adult in good health. The chain couples TRBV24-1 to TRBJ2-3; the D is unclear. CDR3 bases: TGTGCCACCAGTGATCCGGGTCGCACAGATACGCAGTATTTT. This codes for CATSDPGRTDTQYF.